The rows below give T cell receptor beta chains drawn from one sample of a study of blood T cell repertoires in COVID-19. TCRdb keeps only in-frame clones here, not all; method: immunoSEQ multiplex PCR. The table includes around 55,000 clones, roughly four fifths detected once. The material sequenced was peripheral blood. All receptors derive from a human donor in a cohort sampled during active or convalescent COVID-19. CDR3s include the opening cysteine and the closing phenylalanine or tryptophan. The D gene is left open where the match is weak. Some rows mark clone size as missing; the rest say once, few, many or name a class of expanded clone.

v_gene: TRBV5-8
d_gene: .
abundance: once
j_gene: TRBJ2-6
CDR3aa: CASSLPPAGANVLTF
CDR3nt: TGTGCCAGCAGCTTACCTCCTGCGGGGGCCAACGTCCTGACTTTC

v_gene: TRBV30
d_gene: .
abundance: .
j_gene: TRBJ2-1
CDR3aa: CAWSPDRWNEQFF
CDR3nt: TGTGCCTGGAGCCCCGACAGATGGAATGAGCAGTTCTTC

v_gene: TRBV7-2
d_gene: .
abundance: .
j_gene: TRBJ1-1
CDR3aa: CASRRPQGKGTEAFF
CDR3nt: TGTGCCAGCCGGAGACCCCAGGGGAAGGGCACTGAAGCTTTCTTT

v_gene: TRBV5-8
d_gene: .
abundance: .
j_gene: TRBJ2-3
CDR3aa: CASSSPGTNTQYF
CDR3nt: TGTGCCAGCAGCTCCCCGGGAACCAATACGCAGTATTTT

v_gene: TRBV30
d_gene: TRBD1
abundance: .
j_gene: TRBJ2-7
CDR3aa: CAWSASAQGNPYEQYF
CDR3nt: TGTGCCTGGAGTGCTTCCGCACAGGGGAACCCCTACGAGCAGTACTTC

v_gene: TRBV6-5
d_gene: TRBD1
abundance: .
j_gene: TRBJ1-2
CDR3aa: CASSYDRGSAGYTF
CDR3nt: TGTGCCAGCAGTTACGACAGGGGTTCCGCTGGCTACACCTTC

v_gene: TRBV25-1
d_gene: TRBD2
abundance: .
j_gene: TRBJ2-7
CDR3aa: CASRASAGVEQYF
CDR3nt: TGTGCCAGCAGGGCCTCGGCGGGGGTCGAGCAGTACTTC

v_gene: TRBV5-1
d_gene: TRBD1
abundance: .
j_gene: TRBJ2-3
CDR3aa: CASSNRDRSTDTQYF
CDR3nt: TGCGCCAGCAGCAACCGGGACAGAAGCACAGATACGCAGTATTTT

v_gene: TRBV5-1
d_gene: .
abundance: .
j_gene: TRBJ2-7
CDR3aa: CASSLGIGGEQYF
CDR3nt: TGCGCCAGCAGCTTGGGGATTGGGGGGGAGCAGTACTTC

v_gene: TRBV5-1
d_gene: .
abundance: .
j_gene: TRBJ2-7
CDR3aa: CASSLGAPQPYEQYF
CDR3nt: TGCGCCAGCAGCTTGGGGGCCCCCCAGCCTTACGAGCAGTACTTC

v_gene: TRBV7-2
d_gene: TRBD2
abundance: .
j_gene: TRBJ2-3
CDR3aa: CASSSVAGASTDTQYF
CDR3nt: TGTGCCAGCAGCTCCGTAGCGGGGGCCTCCACAGATACGCAGTATTTT

v_gene: TRBV5-6
d_gene: TRBD1
abundance: .
j_gene: TRBJ2-4
CDR3aa: CASSWGTGGNIQYF
CDR3nt: TGTGCCAGCAGCTGGGGGACAGGGGGAAACATTCAGTACTTC

v_gene: TRBV5-3
d_gene: .
abundance: many
j_gene: TRBJ1-6
CDR3aa: CAKMLGAWWDSPLHF
CDR3nt: TGTGCCAAAATGTTGGGGGCTTGGTGGGATTCACCCCTCCACTTT

v_gene: TRBV7-8
d_gene: .
abundance: .
j_gene: TRBJ1-6
CDR3aa: CASSLDGRVRSPLHF
CDR3nt: TGTGCCAGCAGCTTAGATGGCAGGGTGAGATCACCCCTCCACTTT

v_gene: TRBV7-2
d_gene: TRBD1
abundance: .
j_gene: TRBJ1-5
CDR3aa: CASSSHGQGSNQPQHF
CDR3nt: TGTGCCAGCAGCTCCCATGGACAGGGGAGCAATCAGCCCCAGCATTTT

v_gene: TRBV9
d_gene: TRBD2
abundance: .
j_gene: TRBJ2-1
CDR3aa: CASSLSSGGSSYNEQFF
CDR3nt: TGTGCCAGCAGCCTTTCTAGCGGGGGGAGCTCCTACAATGAGCAGTTCTTC

v_gene: TRBV10-2
d_gene: .
abundance: .
j_gene: TRBJ1-5
CDR3aa: CASKGAENQPQHF
CDR3nt: TGCGCCAGCAAGGGAGCGGAAAATCAGCCCCAGCATTTT

v_gene: TRBV3-1/TRBV3-2
d_gene: TRBD1
abundance: .
j_gene: TRBJ1-2
CDR3aa: CASSQVVNRGDYGYTF
CDR3nt: TGTGCCAGCAGCCAAGTTGTTAACAGGGGTGACTATGGCTACACCTTC

v_gene: TRBV28
d_gene: .
abundance: .
j_gene: TRBJ2-7
CDR3aa: CASSRSGVNEQYF
CDR3nt: TGTGCCAGCAGCCGATCAGGGGTCAACGAGCAGTACTTC

v_gene: TRBV25-1
d_gene: TRBD1
abundance: .
j_gene: TRBJ1-4
CDR3aa: CASHRGPNEKLFF
CDR3nt: TGTGCCAGTCACAGGGGTCCGAATGAAAAACTGTTTTTT

v_gene: TRBV3-1/TRBV3-2
d_gene: .
abundance: few
j_gene: TRBJ1-5
CDR3aa: CASSRYGSNQPQHF
CDR3nt: TGTGCCAGCAGCCGCTACGGTAGCAATCAGCCCCAGCATTTT

v_gene: TRBV3-1/TRBV3-2
d_gene: .
abundance: .
j_gene: TRBJ1-5
CDR3aa: CASRQGRGGQPQHF
CDR3nt: TGTGCCAGCAGACAAGGGCGGGGAGGTCAGCCCCAGCATTTT

v_gene: TRBV19
d_gene: TRBD1
abundance: .
j_gene: TRBJ1-2
CDR3aa: CASTGQNYGYTF
CDR3nt: TGTGCCAGTACGGGACAGAACTATGGCTACACCTTC

v_gene: TRBV7-2
d_gene: TRBD1
abundance: .
j_gene: TRBJ2-7
CDR3aa: CASSRDRARGEQYF
CDR3nt: TGTGCCAGCAGCCGGGACAGGGCAAGGGGCGAGCAGTACTTC

v_gene: TRBV5-5
d_gene: .
abundance: .
j_gene: TRBJ1-1
CDR3aa: CASSGHQGIAEAFF
CDR3nt: TGTGCCAGCAGCGGACACCAGGGGATAGCTGAAGCTTTCTTT

v_gene: TRBV6-6
d_gene: TRBD1
abundance: .
j_gene: TRBJ2-2
CDR3aa: CASSSVGDSSGLFF
CDR3nt: TGTGCCAGCAGTAGTGTAGGGGACAGCTCAGGGCTGTTTTTT

v_gene: TRBV6-2/TRBV6-3
d_gene: .
abundance: .
j_gene: TRBJ1-2
CDR3aa: CASSYGQYTGYTF
CDR3nt: TGTGCCAGCAGCTATGGACAGTATACTGGCTACACCTTC

v_gene: TRBV30
d_gene: .
abundance: .
j_gene: TRBJ2-2
CDR3aa: CAWSPQRGADTGELFF
CDR3nt: TGTGCCTGGAGTCCCCAACGGGGAGCGGACACCGGGGAGCTGTTTTTT

v_gene: TRBV7-2
d_gene: TRBD1
abundance: once
j_gene: TRBJ1-1
CDR3aa: CASSSTGGPNPEAFF
CDR3nt: TGTGCCAGCAGCTCTACAGGGGGCCCGAACCCTGAAGCTTTCTTT

v_gene: TRBV24-1
d_gene: TRBD2
abundance: .
j_gene: TRBJ2-2
CDR3aa: CATSPGGVDTGELFF
CDR3nt: TGTGCCACCAGTCCTGGGGGGGTGGACACCGGGGAGCTGTTTTTT

v_gene: TRBV11-3
d_gene: .
abundance: .
j_gene: TRBJ2-2
CDR3aa: CASSLGGAGANTGELFF
CDR3nt: TGTGCCAGCAGCTTAGGCGGGGCAGGCGCGAACACCGGGGAGCTGTTTTTT

v_gene: TRBV19
d_gene: .
abundance: few
j_gene: TRBJ1-2
CDR3aa: CASGGANYGYTF
CDR3nt: TGTGCCAGTGGGGGGGCCAACTATGGCTACACCTTC

v_gene: TRBV2
d_gene: .
abundance: .
j_gene: TRBJ1-5
CDR3aa: CASSAGEGQPQHF
CDR3nt: TGTGCCAGCAGTGCCGGGGAAGGTCAGCCCCAGCATTTT

v_gene: TRBV7-9
d_gene: TRBD2
abundance: few
j_gene: TRBJ2-1
CDR3aa: CASSQRLAEVNEQFF
CDR3nt: TGTGCCAGCAGCCAGAGACTAGCGGAGGTCAATGAGCAGTTCTTC

v_gene: TRBV19
d_gene: TRBD1
abundance: .
j_gene: TRBJ2-4
CDR3aa: CASSGTGSIKNIQYF
CDR3nt: TGTGCCAGTAGTGGGACAGGGTCGATCAAAAACATTCAGTACTTC

v_gene: TRBV21-1
d_gene: .
abundance: .
j_gene: TRBJ1-2
CDR3aa: CASSEGAANYGYTF
CDR3nt: TGTGCCAGCAGCGAGGGGGCAGCTAACTATGGCTACACCTTC

v_gene: TRBV7-2
d_gene: .
abundance: once
j_gene: TRBJ1-2
CDR3aa: CASSLATGGVGYTF
CDR3nt: TGTGCCAGCAGCTTAGCGACGGGGGGGGTTGGCTACACCTTC